This TCR beta chain emerged from a study of beta chain features in type 1 diabetes. General study results and limits: In every one of the four CD4+ subsets, TCRB CDR3s were moderately but significantly shorter in Type 1 diabetes patients. Sampled from patients, naive, central memory and Treg TCRB repertoires appeared more similar than those sampled from healthy donors. Any PCR bias toward short templates would affect both groups alike.

Regarding this clone: Its antigen is unidentified.

V lost 2 bases, J lost 0 bases, and 5 bases lay in between. Germline V gives CDR1 MNHEY, CDR2 SVGAGI. This CDR3 comprises 13 residues. Expressed TCRB transcripts were sequenced after all isolated RNA was converted to cDNA. Method: immunoSEQ multiplex PCR; TCRdb's copy keeps in-frame clones and lacks some. The data contain hundreds of thousands of clones, about 11% of them singletons. The genes are TRBV6-5 and TRBJ2-7; D is unresolved. This clonotype was sampled from a man aged 25-45 years with type 1 diabetes. Sequenced input: naive CD4+ T cells from blood. The CDR3 protein is CASSYAYSYEQYF. In nucleotides, the CDR3 is TGTGCCAGCAGTTACGCCTACTCCTACGAGCAGTACTTC.